The present T cell receptor (beta chain) was sequenced within a study of cytomegalovirus exposure and HLA in healthy donors. The CDR3 is 14 amino acids. The V and J ends lost 3 bases and 5 bases respectively, with 10 bases between them. Looked up from germline, CDR1 is SGHDN and CDR2 is FVKESK. The PCR ran on 60 Vbeta and 13 Jbeta primers. Clones were sequenced by immunoSEQ multiplex PCR, and TCRdb holds only the in-frame ones, with some missing. The sample includes some 130,000 clones. Sequenced input: PBMCs. The chain recombines TRBV14 with TRBJ2-2, with D perhaps matching TRBD1 (5 bases). The sequence was obtained from a woman aged 40 to 50 in good health and CMV-seropositive. The CDR3 sequence is CASSQVQGTGELFF. CDR3 bases: TGTGCCAGCAGCCAGGTTCAGGGAACCGGGGAGCTGTTTTTT.